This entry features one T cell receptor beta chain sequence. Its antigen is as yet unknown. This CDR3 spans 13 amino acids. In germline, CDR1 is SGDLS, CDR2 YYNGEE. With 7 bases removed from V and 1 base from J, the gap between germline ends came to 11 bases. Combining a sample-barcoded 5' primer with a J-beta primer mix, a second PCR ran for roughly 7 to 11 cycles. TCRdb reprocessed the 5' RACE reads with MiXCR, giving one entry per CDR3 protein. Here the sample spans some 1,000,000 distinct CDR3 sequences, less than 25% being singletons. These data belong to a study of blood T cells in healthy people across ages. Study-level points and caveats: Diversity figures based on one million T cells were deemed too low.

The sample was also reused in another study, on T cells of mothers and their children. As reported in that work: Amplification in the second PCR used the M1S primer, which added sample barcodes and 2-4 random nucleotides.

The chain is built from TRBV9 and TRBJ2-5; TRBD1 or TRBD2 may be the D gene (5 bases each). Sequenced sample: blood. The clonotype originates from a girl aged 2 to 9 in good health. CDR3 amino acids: CASGPGPQETQYF. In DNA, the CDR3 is TGTGCCAGCGGACCGGGGCCCCAAGAGACCCAGTACTTC. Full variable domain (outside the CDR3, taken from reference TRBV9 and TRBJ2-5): DSGVTQTPKHLITATGQRVTLRCSPRSGDLSVYWYQQSLDQGLQFLIQYYNGEERAKGNILERFSAQQFPDLHSELNLSSLELGDSALYFCASGPGPQETQYFGPGTRLLVL.